The clone carrying this T cell receptor beta chain was observed at least ten times. Its specificity is not known. The use of genomic DNA as template underpinned the TCR beta VDJ and CDR3 profiling. In TCRdb, the reads were re-called with MiXCR into one record per CDR3 protein. The sample holds 400,000 to 500,000 distinct CDR3 sequences, 55% to 75% seen once. This specimen belongs to a study of CD8+CD57+ T cells in acquired aplastic anemia. About the study: Each DNA sample taken from sorted CD4+ and CD8+ cells came to approximately 3.2 ug on average. The average read count for CD4+ cells in healthy donors was around 11 million. The study's findings and limits: In CD8+ cells, Simpson's diversity showed no significant difference between patients and controls. Roughly 28 was the count of CD8+ CDR3 sequences that patients shared with controls.

V lost 5 bases, J lost 1 base, and 2 bases stayed unmatched. This CDR3 has 15 amino acids. In germline, CDR1 is SGHTA, CDR2 FQGNSA. The chain carries TRBV7-2 and TRBJ2-2, with TRBD2 matching over 9 bases. Sequencing was performed on sorted CD4+, CD8+, or CD8+CD57+ T cells (not recorded which) from PBMCs. The clonotype comes from a human donor in good health, serving as a control. The CDR3 reads CASSPRGGNTGELFF. CDR3 nucleotides: TGTGCCAGCAGCCCGCGGGGGGGGAACACCGGGGAGCTGTTTTTT.